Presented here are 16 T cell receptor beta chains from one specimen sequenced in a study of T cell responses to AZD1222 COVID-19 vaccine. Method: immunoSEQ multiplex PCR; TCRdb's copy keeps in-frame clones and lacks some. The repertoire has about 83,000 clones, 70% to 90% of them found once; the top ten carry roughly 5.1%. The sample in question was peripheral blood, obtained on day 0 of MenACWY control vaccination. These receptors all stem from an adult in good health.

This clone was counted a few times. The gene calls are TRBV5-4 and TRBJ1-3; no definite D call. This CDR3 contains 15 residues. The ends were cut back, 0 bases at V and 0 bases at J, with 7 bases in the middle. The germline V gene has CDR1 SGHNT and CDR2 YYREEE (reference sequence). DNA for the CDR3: TGTGCCAGCAGCTTGGGCGTTAACTCTGGAAACACCATATATTTT. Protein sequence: CASSLGVNSGNTIYF.

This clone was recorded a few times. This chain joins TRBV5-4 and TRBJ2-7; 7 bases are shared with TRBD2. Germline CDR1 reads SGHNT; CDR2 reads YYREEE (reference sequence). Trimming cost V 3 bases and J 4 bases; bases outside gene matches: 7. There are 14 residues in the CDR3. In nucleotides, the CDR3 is TGTGCCAGCAGCTCCGTAGGGACTACATACGAGCAGTACTTC. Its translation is CASSSVGTTYEQYF.

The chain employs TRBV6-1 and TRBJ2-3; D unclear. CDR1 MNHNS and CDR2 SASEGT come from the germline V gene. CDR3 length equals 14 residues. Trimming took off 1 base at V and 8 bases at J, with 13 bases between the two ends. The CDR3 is CASSEGWSPSTQYF. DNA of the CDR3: TGTGCCAGCAGTGAAGGTTGGTCTCCAAGTACGCAGTATTTT.

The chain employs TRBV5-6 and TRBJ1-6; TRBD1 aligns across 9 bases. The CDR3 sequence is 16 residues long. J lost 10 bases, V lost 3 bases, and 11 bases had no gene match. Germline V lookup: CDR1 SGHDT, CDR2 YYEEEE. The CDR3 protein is CASSWGPGQGVSPLHF. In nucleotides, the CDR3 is TGTGCCAGCAGCTGGGGACCGGGACAGGGTGTATCACCCCTCCACTTT.

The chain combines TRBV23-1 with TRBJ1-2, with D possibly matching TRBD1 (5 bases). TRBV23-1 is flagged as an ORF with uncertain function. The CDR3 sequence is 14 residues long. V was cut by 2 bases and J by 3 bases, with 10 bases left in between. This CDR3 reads CASSQQGSDYGYTF. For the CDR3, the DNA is TGCGCCAGCAGTCAACAGGGATCCGACTATGGCTACACCTTC.

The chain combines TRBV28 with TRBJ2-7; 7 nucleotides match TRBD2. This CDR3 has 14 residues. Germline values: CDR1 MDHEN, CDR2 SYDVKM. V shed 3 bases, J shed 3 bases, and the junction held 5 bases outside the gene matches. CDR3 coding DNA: TGTGCCAGCAGTTTCGGCGGGAGCATCTACGAGCAGTACTTC. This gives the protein CASSFGGSIYEQYF.

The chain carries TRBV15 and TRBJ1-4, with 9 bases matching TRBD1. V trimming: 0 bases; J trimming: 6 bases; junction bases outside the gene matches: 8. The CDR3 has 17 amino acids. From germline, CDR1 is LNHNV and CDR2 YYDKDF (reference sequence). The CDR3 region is CATSRDKGTGNHEKLFF. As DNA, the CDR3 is TGTGCCACCAGCAGAGATAAGGGGACAGGGAATCATGAAAAACTGTTTTTT. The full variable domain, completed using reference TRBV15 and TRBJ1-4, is DAMVIQNPRYQVTQFGKPVTLSCSQTLNHNVMYWYQQKSSQAPKLLFHYYDKDFNNEADTPDNFQSRRPNTSFCFLDIRSPGLGDTAMYLCATSRDKGTGNHEKLFFGSGTQLSVL.

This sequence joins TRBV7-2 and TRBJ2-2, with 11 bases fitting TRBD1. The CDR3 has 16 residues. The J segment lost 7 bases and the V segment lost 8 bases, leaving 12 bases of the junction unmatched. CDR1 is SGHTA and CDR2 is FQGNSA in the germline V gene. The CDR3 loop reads CASVPWTGGGIGELFF. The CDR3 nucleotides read TGTGCCAGCGTTCCGTGGACAGGGGGCGGGATCGGGGAGCTGTTTTTT.

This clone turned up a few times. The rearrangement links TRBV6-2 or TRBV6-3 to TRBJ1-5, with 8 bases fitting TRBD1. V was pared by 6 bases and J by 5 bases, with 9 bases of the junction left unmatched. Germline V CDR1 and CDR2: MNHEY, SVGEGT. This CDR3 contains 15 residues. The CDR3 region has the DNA TGTGCCAGCAGCCACGGACAGGGAGGGTATCAGCCCCAGCATTTT. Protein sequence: CASSHGQGGYQPQHF.

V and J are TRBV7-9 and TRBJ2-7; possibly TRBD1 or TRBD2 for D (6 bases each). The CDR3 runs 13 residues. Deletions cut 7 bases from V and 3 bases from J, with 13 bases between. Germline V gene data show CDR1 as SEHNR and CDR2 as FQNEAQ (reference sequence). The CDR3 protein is CASKGGAHYEQYF. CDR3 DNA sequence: TGTGCCAGCAAGGGGGGAGCTCACTACGAGCAGTACTTC.

CDR3: CASSLRDRPLGGYTF. CDR3 nucleotides: TGTGCCAGCAGTTTGCGGGACCGACCTCTGGGTGGCTACACCTTC. The rearrangement links TRBV28 to TRBJ1-2; TRBD1 is a possible D gene (5 bases). The V end lost 3 bases, the J end lost 7 bases, and 18 bases lay between the germline ends. Germline V gene lookup returns CDR1 MDHEN and CDR2 SYDVKM. This CDR3 comprises 15 residues.

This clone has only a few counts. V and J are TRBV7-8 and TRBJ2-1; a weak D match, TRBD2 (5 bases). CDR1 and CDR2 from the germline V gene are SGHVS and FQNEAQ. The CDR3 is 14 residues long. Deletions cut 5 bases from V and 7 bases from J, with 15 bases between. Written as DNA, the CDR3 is TGTGCCAGCAGCCCAAGAAGAGGGCCAAATGAGCAGTTCTTC. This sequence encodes CASSPRRGPNEQFF. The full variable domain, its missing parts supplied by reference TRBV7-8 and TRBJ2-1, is GAGVSQSPRYKVAKRGQDVALRCDPISGHVSLFWYQQALGQGPEFLTYFQNEAQLDKSGLPSDRFFAERPEGSVSTLKIQRTQQEDSAVYLCASSPRRGPNEQFFGPGTRLTVL.

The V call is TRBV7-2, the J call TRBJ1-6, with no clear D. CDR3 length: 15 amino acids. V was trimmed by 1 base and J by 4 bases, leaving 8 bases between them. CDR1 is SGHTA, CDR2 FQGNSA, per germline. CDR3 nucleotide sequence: TGTGCCAGCAGCTTAGATCAGGTTTATAATTCACCCCTCCACTTT. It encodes CASSLDQVYNSPLHF.

As DNA, the CDR3 is TGTGCCAGCAGACCCGGGACAGGGGTTGGCTATGGCTACACCTTC. Amino acids: CASRPGTGVGYGYTF. The chain links TRBV5-5 to TRBJ1-2, with 10 positions matching TRBD1. CDR1 and CDR2 (germline): SGHKS, YYEKEE (reference sequence). Trimming cost V 5 bases and J 4 bases; bases outside gene matches: 8. The CDR3 covers 15 residues.

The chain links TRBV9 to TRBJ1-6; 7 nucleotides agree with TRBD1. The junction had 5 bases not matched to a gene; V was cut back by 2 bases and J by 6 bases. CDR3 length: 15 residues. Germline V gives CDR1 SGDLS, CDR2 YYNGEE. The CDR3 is CASSVWGTANSPLHF. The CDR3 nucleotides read TGTGCCAGCAGCGTCTGGGGGACAGCTAATTCACCCCTCCACTTT.

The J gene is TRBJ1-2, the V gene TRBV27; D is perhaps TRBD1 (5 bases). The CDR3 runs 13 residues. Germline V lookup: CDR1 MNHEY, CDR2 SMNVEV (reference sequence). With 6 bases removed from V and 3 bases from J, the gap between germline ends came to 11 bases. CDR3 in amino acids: CASRGGGYYGYTF. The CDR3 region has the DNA TGTGCCAGCAGGGGTGGGGGATACTATGGCTACACCTTC.